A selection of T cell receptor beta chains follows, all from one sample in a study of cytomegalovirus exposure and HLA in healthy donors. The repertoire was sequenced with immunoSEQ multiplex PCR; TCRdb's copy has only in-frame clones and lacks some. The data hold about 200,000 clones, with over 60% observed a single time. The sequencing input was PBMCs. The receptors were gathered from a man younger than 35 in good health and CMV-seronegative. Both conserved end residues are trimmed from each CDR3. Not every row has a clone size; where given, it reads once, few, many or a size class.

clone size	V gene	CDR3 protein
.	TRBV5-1	ASSLQGVTGELF
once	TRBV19	ASSIDREQY
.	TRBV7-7	ASSPTGGYTGELF
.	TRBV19	ASSIWGHLNTEAF
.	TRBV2	ASQKGGEDRITDTQY
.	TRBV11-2	ASSLIPGQGNTEAF
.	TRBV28	ASSRTSGDWVGELF
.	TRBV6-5	ASSSSLRDTDNEQF
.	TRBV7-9	ASSLGADLATGELF
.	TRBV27	ASSLQGGEEKLF
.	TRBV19	ASSMLAGWAGELF
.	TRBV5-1	ASSAGQETGELF
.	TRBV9	ASSTGQANTEAF
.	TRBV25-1	ASSLTGTNTGELF
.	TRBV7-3	ASSSGQAGSEELF
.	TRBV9	ASSVRGLGAGELF
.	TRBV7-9	ASSLGDTGMNTEAF
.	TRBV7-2	ASQDRGSNQPQH
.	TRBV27	ASSPTGHYEQY
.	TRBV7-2	ASSLSRFGGPSTDTQY
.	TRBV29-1	SVEDPREHLYNEQF